The TCR beta chain described here comes from a study of a mutant IDH1 vaccine in newly diagnosed glioma. On the study more broadly: Vaccines were first given 4-6 weeks after radiotherapy alone, or with temozolomide cycles. Study observations and caveats: Of all patients, around 94% showed vaccine-induced immune responses.

The time point is: week 35, safety follow-up. A 20-mer mutant IDH1 peptide at 300 ug was injected subcutaneously with topical imiquimod. Scheduled for weeks 1, 3, 5, 7, 11, 15, 19 and 23, eight vaccinations were given to patients. The V gene's germline CDR1 is KGHSH and CDR2 LQKENI. CDR3 length: 15 residues. Trimming removed 0 bases from V and 3 bases from J, with 12 bases in between. A remark on this clone: The antigen is undetermined.

Generated by immunoSEQ multiplex PCR, the TCRdb table keeps only in-frame clones and is missing some. This sample carries 50,000 to 65,000 clones, about 90% of them seen once, and the ten largest clones take roughly 1.5%. The origin of this receptor is a man in his forties or fifties with glioma. The J gene is TRBJ2-7, the V gene TRBV18, with a tentative D call TRBD1 (6 bases). The sequences come from PBMCs, collected from a glioma patient whose treatment included an IDH1 peptide vaccine. This CDR3 reads CASSPPSRGSYEQYF. CDR3 nucleotides: TGTGCCAGCTCACCACCGTCCAGGGGAAGCTACGAGCAGTACTTC. The full variable domain, completed using reference TRBV18 and TRBJ2-7, is NAGVMQNPRHLVRRRGQEARLRCSPMKGHSHVYWYRQLPEEGLKFMVYLQKENIIDESGMPKERFSAEFPKEGPSILRIQQVVRGDSAAYFCASSPPSRGSYEQYFGPGTRLTVT.